The source of this T cell receptor (beta chain) is a study of blood T cell repertoires in COVID-19. Study information: Some COVID-19 samples were acute and others convalescent; all came from the United States, Italy and Spain. T cells, B-cell-depleted T cells, or PBMCs provided the cDNA or gDNA that served as material.

Germline CDR1 reads SGHDN; CDR2 reads FVKESK. The CDR3 loop spans 14 amino acids. V dropped 2 bases and J dropped 7 bases, with 11 bases sitting between them. In the authors' workflow: Cell counts per sample came from amplifying reference gene primers. The repertoire was sequenced with immunoSEQ multiplex PCR; TCRdb's copy has only in-frame clones and lacks some. V, J and clone size are taken as reported in that table, and D and trimming were inferred from the DNA itself. The sample contains 75,000 to 95,000 clones, under 80% of which appear only once. The sequencing sample was made of peripheral blood. The V gene is TRBV14, the J gene TRBJ2-2, with D tentatively TRBD2 (6 bases). The origin of this receptor is a man in his 70s with COVID-19, enrolled during active disease. CDR3 in amino acids: CASSQLKEGGELFF. In nucleotides, the CDR3 is TGTGCCAGCAGCCAATTAAAGGAGGGCGGGGAGCTGTTTTTT.